The 8 T cell receptor beta chains below come from one sample, sequenced in a study of T cell responses to AZD1222 COVID-19 vaccine. TCRdb's table, derived via immunoSEQ multiplex PCR, lists solely in-frame clones and lacks some. Among around 150,000 clones listed, more than 90% were seen once. Sequences were derived from peripheral blood, sampled 28 days after the second AZD1222 dose. Source of these receptors: an adult who received the AZD1222 COVID-19 vaccine.

This clone was picked up one time. The rearrangement uses TRBV18 and TRBJ2-1; D is unclear. The V gene's germline CDR1 is KGHSH and CDR2 LQKENI. CDR3 size: 14 residues. V was shortened by 2 bases and J by 0 bases, with 5 bases between the two germline ends. For the CDR3, the DNA is TGTGCCAGCTCACCAGGGGTCTCCTACAATGAGCAGTTCTTC. Amino acids: CASSPGVSYNEQFF.

The chain uses TRBV4-2 and TRBJ1-4; D is uncertain. Per the germline V gene, CDR1 is LGHNA and CDR2 is YNFKEQ. V gave up 1 base and J gave up 7 bases, with 4 bases separating them. The length of the CDR3 is 12 residues. CDR3 sequence: CASSQAAEKLFF. In DNA, the CDR3 is TGTGCCAGCAGCCAAGCCGCTGAAAAACTGTTTTTT.

The CDR3 reads CASSLEGVRYGYTF. CDR3 nucleotides: TGTGCCAGCAGCTTGGAGGGGGTCCGCTATGGCTACACCTTC. This chain uses TRBV5-4 with TRBJ1-2, with D possibly matching TRBD1 (6 bases). CDR1 and CDR2 from the germline V gene are SGHNT and YYREEE (reference sequence). Trimming cost V 0 bases and J 4 bases, with 10 bases left between them. The CDR3 loop spans 14 amino acids.

The genes are TRBV11-3 and TRBJ2-7; 9 nucleotides match TRBD1. Germline V gene data show CDR1 as SGHNT and CDR2 as YENEEA. The trim removed 3 bases at V and 6 bases at J, leaving 0 bases unmatched. The CDR3 is made up of 12 amino acids. The CDR3 nucleotides are TGTGCCAGCAGCTTGACAGGGGGCGAGCAGTACTTC. Translating it yields CASSLTGGEQYF. The full variable domain, completed using reference TRBV11-3 and TRBJ2-7, is EAGVVQSPRYKIIEKKQPVAFWCNPISGHNTLYWYLQNLGQGPELLIRYENEEAVDDSQLPKDRFSAERLKGVDSTLKIQPAELGDSAVYLCASSLTGGEQYFGPGTRLTVT.

V usage is TRBV24-1 and J usage is TRBJ2-1, with a possible D match to TRBD2 (5 bases). The germline V gene encodes CDR1 KGHDR and CDR2 SFDVKD. Trimming pared 4 bases from V and 15 bases from J, leaving 21 bases between. The CDR3 covers 14 residues. CDR3 bases: TGTGCCACCAGTGACCCTAGATTTGGTCCCGGAGGGTTCTTC. Translation gives CATSDPRFGPGGFF.

V is TRBV2 and J is TRBJ1-5; TRBD1 matches 7 bases. CDR3 length equals 14 residues. Trimming cost V 2 bases and J 4 bases; bases outside gene matches: 2. Germline CDR1 reads SNHLY; CDR2 reads FYNNEI. CDR3 sequence: CASSEQGVNQPQHF. The CDR3 DNA reads TGTGCCAGCAGTGAACAGGGGGTGAATCAGCCCCAGCATTTT.

This clone was found once. The chain uses TRBV28 and TRBJ2-7; D gene uncertain. This CDR3 contains 15 residues. Germline V gene data show CDR1 as MDHEN and CDR2 as SYDVKM. Trimming left V 1 base short and J 0 bases short, with 10 bases between. CDR3 coding DNA: TGTGCCAGCAGTTTATCATGGCGGACCTCCTACGAGCAGTACTTC. This encodes CASSLSWRTSYEQYF.

This clone was seen only once. The chain links TRBV4-1 to TRBJ1-2; D perhaps matches TRBD1 (6 bases). The CDR3 loop spans 14 amino acids. The germline CDR1 and CDR2 sequences are MGHRA and YSYEKL. Trimming pared 4 bases from V and 8 bases from J, leaving 17 bases between. Here the CDR3 DNA reads TGCGCCAGCAGCCGAGAGACAGGAGGGCGCGGCTACACCTTC. Residues: CASSRETGGRGYTF.